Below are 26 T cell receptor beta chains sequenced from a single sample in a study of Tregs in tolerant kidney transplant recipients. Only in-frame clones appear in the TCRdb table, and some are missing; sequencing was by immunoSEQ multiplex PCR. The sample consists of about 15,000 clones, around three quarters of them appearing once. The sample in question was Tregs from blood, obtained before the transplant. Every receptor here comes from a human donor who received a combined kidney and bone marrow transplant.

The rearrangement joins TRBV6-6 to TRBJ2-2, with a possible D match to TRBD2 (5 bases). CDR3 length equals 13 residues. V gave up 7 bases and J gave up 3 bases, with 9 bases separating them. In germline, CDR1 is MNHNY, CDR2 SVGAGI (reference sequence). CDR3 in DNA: TGTGCCAGCACCCGGGGAGACACCGGGGAGCTGTTTTTT. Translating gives CASTRGDTGELFF.

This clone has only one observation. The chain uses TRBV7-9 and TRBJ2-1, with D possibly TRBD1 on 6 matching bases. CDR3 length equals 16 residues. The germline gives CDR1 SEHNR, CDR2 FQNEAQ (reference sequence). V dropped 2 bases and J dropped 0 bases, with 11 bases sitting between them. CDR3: CASSLSQGPSYNEQFF. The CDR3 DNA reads TGTGCCAGCAGCTTATCCCAGGGGCCCTCCTACAATGAGCAGTTCTTC.

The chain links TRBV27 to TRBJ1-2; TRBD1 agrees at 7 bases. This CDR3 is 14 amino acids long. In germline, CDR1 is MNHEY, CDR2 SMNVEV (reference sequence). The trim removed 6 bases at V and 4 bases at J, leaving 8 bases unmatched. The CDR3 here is CASSRDSQFYGYTF. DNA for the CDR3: TGTGCCAGCAGCCGGGACAGTCAATTCTATGGCTACACCTTC.

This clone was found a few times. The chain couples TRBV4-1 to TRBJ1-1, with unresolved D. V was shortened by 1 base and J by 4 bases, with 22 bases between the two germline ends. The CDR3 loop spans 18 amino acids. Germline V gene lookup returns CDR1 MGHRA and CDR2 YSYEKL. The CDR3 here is CASSQARSGDPRSTEAFF. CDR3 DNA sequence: TGCGCCAGCAGCCAAGCAAGGTCGGGTGACCCCCGTTCCACTGAAGCTTTCTTT.

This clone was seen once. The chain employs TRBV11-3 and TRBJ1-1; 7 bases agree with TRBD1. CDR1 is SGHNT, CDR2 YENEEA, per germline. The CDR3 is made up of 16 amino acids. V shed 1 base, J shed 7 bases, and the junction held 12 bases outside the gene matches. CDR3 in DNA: TGTGCCAGCAGCTTAGGACAGGGAATAAACCCCGGTGAAGCTTTCTTT. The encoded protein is CASSLGQGINPGEAFF.

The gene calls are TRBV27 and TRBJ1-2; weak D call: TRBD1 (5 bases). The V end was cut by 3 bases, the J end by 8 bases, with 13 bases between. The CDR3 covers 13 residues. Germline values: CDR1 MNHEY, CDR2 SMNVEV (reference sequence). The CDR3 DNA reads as TGTGCCAGCAGTTTCCAGGGCGCCAAAGGCTACACCTTC. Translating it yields CASSFQGAKGYTF.

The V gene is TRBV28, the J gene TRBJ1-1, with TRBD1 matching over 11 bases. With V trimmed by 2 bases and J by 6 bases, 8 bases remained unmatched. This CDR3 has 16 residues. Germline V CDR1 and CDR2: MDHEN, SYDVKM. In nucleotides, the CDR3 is TGTGCCAGCAGTTTACCCAACGGACAGGGGGCGGCTGAAGCTTTCTTT. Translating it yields CASSLPNGQGAAEAFF.

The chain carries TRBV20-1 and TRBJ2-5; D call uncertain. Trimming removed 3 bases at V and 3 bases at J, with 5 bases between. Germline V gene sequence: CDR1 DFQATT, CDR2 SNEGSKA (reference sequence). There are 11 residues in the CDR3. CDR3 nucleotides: TGCAGTGCTAGCGCGAAAGAGACCCAGTACTTC. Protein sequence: CSASAKETQYF.

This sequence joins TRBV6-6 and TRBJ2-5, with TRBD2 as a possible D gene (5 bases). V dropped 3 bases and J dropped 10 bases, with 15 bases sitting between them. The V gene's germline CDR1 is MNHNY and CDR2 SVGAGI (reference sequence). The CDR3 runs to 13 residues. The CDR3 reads CASSYTRGGSQYF. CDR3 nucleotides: TGTGCCAGCAGTTATACCCGGGGTGGGAGCCAGTACTTC.

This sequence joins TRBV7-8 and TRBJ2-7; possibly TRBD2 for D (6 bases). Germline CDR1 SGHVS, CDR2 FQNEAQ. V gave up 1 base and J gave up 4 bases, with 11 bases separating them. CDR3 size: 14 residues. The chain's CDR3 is CASSLGGIQYEQYF. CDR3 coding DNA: TGTGCCAGCAGCTTAGGCGGGATACAGTACGAGCAGTACTTC.

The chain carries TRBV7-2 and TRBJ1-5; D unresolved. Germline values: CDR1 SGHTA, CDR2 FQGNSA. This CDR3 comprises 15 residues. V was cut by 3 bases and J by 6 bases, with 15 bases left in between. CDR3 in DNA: TGTGCCAGCAGCTTTGAAGGCTTACCGGGTCAGCCCCAGCATTTT. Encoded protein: CASSFEGLPGQPQHF.

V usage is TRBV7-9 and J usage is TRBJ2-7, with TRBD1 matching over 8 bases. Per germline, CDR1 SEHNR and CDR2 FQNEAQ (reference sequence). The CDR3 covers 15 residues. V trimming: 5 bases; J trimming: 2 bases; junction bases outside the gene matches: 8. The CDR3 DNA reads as TGTGCCAGCAGCCCCCGGACAGGGAGTGCCTACGAGCAGTACTTC. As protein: CASSPRTGSAYEQYF. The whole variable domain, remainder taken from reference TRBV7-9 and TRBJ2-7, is DTGVSQNPRHKITKRGQNVTFRCDPISEHNRLYWYRQTLGQGPEFLTYFQNEAQLEKSRLLSDRFSAERPKGSFSTLEIQRTEQGDSAMYLCASSPRTGSAYEQYFGPGTRLTVT.

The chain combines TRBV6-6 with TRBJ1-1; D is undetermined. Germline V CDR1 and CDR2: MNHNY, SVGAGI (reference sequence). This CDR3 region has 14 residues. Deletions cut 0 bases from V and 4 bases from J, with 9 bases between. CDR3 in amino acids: CASSYSSGSTEAFF. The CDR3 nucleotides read TGTGCCAGCAGTTACTCGTCAGGAAGCACTGAAGCTTTCTTT.

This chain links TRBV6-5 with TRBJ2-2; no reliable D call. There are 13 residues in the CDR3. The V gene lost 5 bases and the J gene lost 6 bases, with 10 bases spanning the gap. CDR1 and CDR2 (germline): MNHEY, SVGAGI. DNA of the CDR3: TGTGCCAGCAGTCCCTACAGAGCCGGGGAGCTGTTTTTT. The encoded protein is CASSPYRAGELFF.

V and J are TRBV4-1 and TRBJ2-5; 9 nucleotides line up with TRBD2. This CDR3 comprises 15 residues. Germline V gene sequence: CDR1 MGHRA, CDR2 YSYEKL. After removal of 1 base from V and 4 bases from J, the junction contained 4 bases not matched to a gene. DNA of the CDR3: TGCGCCAGCAGCCAAGTCGGTAGCGGGGGAGAGACCCAGTACTTC. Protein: CASSQVGSGGETQYF.

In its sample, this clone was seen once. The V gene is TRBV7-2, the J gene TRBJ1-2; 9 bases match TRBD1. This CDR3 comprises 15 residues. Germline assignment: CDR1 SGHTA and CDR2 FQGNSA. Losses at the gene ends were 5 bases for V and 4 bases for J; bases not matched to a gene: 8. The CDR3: CASSSPGQGVYGYTF. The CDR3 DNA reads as TGTGCCAGCAGCAGCCCGGGACAGGGAGTCTATGGCTACACCTTC.

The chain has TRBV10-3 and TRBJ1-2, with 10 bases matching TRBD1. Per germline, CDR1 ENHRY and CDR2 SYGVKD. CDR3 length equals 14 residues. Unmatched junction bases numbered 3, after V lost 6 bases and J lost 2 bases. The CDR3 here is CAISKTGGNYGYTF. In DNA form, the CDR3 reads TGTGCCATCAGCAAGACAGGGGGCAACTATGGCTACACCTTC.

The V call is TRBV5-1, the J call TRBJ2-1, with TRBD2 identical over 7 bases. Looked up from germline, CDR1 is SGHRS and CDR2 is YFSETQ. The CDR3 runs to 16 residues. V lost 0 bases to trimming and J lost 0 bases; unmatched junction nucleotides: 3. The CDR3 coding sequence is TGCGCCAGCAGCTTGGAAGCGGGAAGCTCCTACAATGAGCAGTTCTTC. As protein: CASSLEAGSSYNEQFF.

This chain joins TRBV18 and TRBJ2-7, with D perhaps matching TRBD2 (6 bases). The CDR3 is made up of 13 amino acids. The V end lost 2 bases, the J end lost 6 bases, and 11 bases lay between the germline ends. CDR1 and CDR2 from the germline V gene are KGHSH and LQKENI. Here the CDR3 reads CASSPKEEGEQYF. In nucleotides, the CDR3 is TGTGCCAGCTCACCAAAGGAGGAGGGCGAGCAGTACTTC.

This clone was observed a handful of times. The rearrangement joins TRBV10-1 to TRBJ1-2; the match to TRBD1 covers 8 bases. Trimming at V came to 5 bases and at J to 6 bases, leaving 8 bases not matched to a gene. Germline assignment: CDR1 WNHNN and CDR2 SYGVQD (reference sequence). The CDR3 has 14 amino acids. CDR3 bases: TGCGCCAGCAGTCCAGGGGGCGTCAAGCATGGCTACACCTTC. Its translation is CASSPGGVKHGYTF.

CDR3 in amino acids: CASSESRFGTRNTGELFF. The DNA of the CDR3 is TGCGCCAGCAGTGAGTCTAGGTTTGGGACTAGGAACACCGGGGAGCTGTTTTTT. The J gene is TRBJ2-2, the V gene TRBV10-2, with TRBD2 matching over 8 bases. Germline assignment: CDR1 WSHSY and CDR2 SAAADI. The trim removed 0 bases at V and 1 base at J, leaving 7 bases unmatched. The CDR3 has 18 amino acids.

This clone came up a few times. The CDR3 DNA reads as TGTGCCAGCAGTGCCGGACTACTAGCGGGAGTACGGTACGAGCAGTACTTC. Amino acid sequence: CASSAGLLAGVRYEQYF. This chain joins TRBV2 and TRBJ2-7; 11 bases fit TRBD2. V lost 4 bases to trimming and J lost 4 bases; unmatched junction nucleotides: 12. The germline CDR1 and CDR2 sequences are SNHLY and FYNNEI. This CDR3 is built from 17 residues. The full variable domain, in which reference TRBV2 and TRBJ2-7 provide the parts outside the CDR3, is EPEVTQTPSHQVTQMGQEVILRCVPISNHLYFYWYRQILGQKVEFLVSFYNNEISEKSEIFDDQFSVERPDGSNFTLKIRSTKLEDSAMYFCASSAGLLAGVRYEQYFGPGTRLTVT.

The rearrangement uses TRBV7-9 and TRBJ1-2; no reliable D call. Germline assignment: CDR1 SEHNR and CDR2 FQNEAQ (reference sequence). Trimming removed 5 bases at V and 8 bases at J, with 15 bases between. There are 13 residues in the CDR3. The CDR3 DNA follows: TGTGCCAGCAGCCGAGAACTAGGGCGAGGCTACACCTTC. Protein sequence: CASSRELGRGYTF.

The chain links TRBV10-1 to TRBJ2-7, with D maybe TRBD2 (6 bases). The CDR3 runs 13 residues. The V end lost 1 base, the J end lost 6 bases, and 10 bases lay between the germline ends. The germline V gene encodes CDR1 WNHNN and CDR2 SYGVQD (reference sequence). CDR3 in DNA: TGCGCCAGCAGTGAGTGGCTAGCGAGCGAGCAGTACTTC. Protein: CASSEWLASEQYF.

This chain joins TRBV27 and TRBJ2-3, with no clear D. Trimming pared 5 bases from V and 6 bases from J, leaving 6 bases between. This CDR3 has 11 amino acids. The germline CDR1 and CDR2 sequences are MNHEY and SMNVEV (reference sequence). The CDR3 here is CASSVLDTQYF. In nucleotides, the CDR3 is TGTGCCAGCAGTGTTCTGGATACGCAGTATTTT.

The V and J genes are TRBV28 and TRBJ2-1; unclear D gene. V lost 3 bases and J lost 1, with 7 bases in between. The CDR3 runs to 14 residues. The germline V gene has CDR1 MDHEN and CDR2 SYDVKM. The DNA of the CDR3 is TGTGCCAGCAGTTTCCTTTTGTCCTACAATGAGCAGTTCTTC. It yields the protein CASSFLLSYNEQFF.